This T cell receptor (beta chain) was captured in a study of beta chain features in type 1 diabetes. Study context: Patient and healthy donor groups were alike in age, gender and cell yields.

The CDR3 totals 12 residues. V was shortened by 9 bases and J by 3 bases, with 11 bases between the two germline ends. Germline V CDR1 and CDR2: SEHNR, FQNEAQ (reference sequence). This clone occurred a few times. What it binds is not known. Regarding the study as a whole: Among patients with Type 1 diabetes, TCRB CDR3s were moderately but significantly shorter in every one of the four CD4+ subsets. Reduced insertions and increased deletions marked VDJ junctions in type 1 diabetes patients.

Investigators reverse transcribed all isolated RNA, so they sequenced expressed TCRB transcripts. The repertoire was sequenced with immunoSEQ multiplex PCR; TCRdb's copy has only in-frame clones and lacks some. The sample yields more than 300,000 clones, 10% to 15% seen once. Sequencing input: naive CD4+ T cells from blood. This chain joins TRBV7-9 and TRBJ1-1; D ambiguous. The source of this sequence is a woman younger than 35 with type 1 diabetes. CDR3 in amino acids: CASLKRDTEAFF. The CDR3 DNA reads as TGTGCCAGTCTAAAACGGGACACTGAAGCTTTCTTT.